This T cell receptor beta chain derives from a study of shared clonotypes between healthy human individuals. Findings and caveats of the study: Sampling involved blood alone; tissue repertoires likely differ.

Note on this clone: Its antigen is currently unknown.

Naive CD8 isolation took CD45RO-negative cells positively selected for CCR7 and excluded terminally differentiated effector memory CD45RA+ cells. The table came from immunoSEQ multiplex PCR; TCRdb's copy has only in-frame clones and leaves some out. Of some 2,100,000 clones listed, approximately 94% are singletons. The germline CDR1 and CDR2 sequences are SGHTA and FQGTGA. V was pared by 3 bases and J by 9 bases, with 7 bases of the junction left unmatched. The CDR3 length is 16 residues. This TCR came from a man younger than 35 in good health. Some clones in this sample may be carry-over from other donors' samples. The sample consisted of naive CD8+ T cells from PBMCs. The chain recombines TRBV7-3 with TRBJ2-1; 14 bases map to TRBD2. CDR3 in amino acids: CASSFLTSGRESEQFF. In DNA, the CDR3 is TGTGCCAGCAGCTTCCTGACTAGCGGGAGGGAGAGTGAGCAGTTCTTC.